The 9 T cell receptor beta chains below all came from one sample that was sequenced in a study of shared clonotypes between healthy human individuals. CD45RO-negative, CCR7-selected cells formed the naive CD8 fraction, which excluded terminally differentiated effector memory CD45RA+ cells. Profiled with immunoSEQ multiplex PCR; TCRdb holds only in-frame clones, not every one. The sample lists about 2.1 million clones, roughly 91% occurring once. Material for sequencing was naive CD8+ T cells from PBMCs. The source is a young man in good health. Some clones in this sample may be carry-over from other donors' samples.

This chain joins TRBV10-3 and TRBJ1-1, with unresolved D. This CDR3 region has 13 residues. The V gene lost 0 bases and the J gene lost 5 bases, with 7 bases spanning the gap. Germline V gives CDR1 ENHRY, CDR2 SYGVKD. The CDR3: CAISESPETEAFF. The DNA for the CDR3 is TGTGCCATCAGTGAGTCCCCCGAAACTGAAGCTTTCTTT.

The chain links TRBV5-1 to TRBJ1-1; TRBD1 matches at 9 bases. The J segment lost 7 bases and the V segment lost 4 bases, leaving 8 bases of the junction unmatched. CDR1 and CDR2 (germline): SGHRS, YFSETQ. The CDR3 is 14 residues long. DNA of the CDR3: TGCGCCAGCAGCGCGGGACAGGGCCCACGTGAAGCTTTCTTT. This sequence encodes CASSAGQGPREAFF.

The chain combines TRBV16 with TRBJ2-7, with D perhaps being TRBD1 or TRBD2 (6 bases each). This CDR3 is built from 15 residues. The germline gives CDR1 KGHSY, CDR2 FQNENV. Trimming cost V 1 base and J 2 bases, with 12 bases left between them. Written as DNA, the CDR3 is TGTGCCAGCAGCCAATTTTCGGGGGCCCCCTACGAGCAGTACTTC. This sequence encodes CASSQFSGAPYEQYF. The variable domain in full, completed from reference TRBV16 and TRBJ2-7, reads GEEVAQTPKHLVRGEGQKAKLYCAPIKGHSYVFWYQQVLKNEFKFLISFQNENVFDETGMPKERFSAKCLPNSPCSLEIQATKLEDSAVYFCASSQFSGAPYEQYFGPGTRLTVT.

The V and J genes are TRBV7-9 and TRBJ2-2; no clear D. V dropped 1 base and J dropped 6 bases, with 9 bases sitting between them. Germline V gene sequence: CDR1 SEHNR, CDR2 FQNEAQ (reference sequence). The CDR3 sequence is 14 residues long. CDR3 sequence: CASSLGYLAGELFF. The CDR3 DNA is TGTGCCAGCAGCTTAGGCTACCTTGCCGGGGAGCTGTTTTTT.

The table lists this clone with a count of one. The chain couples TRBV29-1 to TRBJ2-1, with TRBD2 as a possible D gene (5 bases). Trimming took 7 bases from V and 1 from J, leaving 11 bases between them. CDR3 length: 13 amino acids. Germline CDR1 and CDR2: SQVTM and ANQGSEA. DNA for the CDR3: TGCAGCGCGGTGGGAGCGTCCTACAATGAGCAGTTCTTC. It translates to CSAVGASYNEQFF.

The genes are TRBV28 and TRBJ2-1, with D possibly matching TRBD2 (7 bases). Germline loops: CDR1 MDHEN, CDR2 SYDVKM. The CDR3 is 14 amino acids. V gave up 3 bases and J gave up 7 bases, with 13 bases separating them. The CDR3 DNA reads as TGTGCCAGCAGTTTCGGGGGGCTCGAGAATGAGCAGTTCTTC. This gives the protein CASSFGGLENEQFF.

This clone appeared a single time. The chain couples TRBV7-8 to TRBJ1-5; D ambiguous. Trimming pared 5 bases from V and 5 bases from J, leaving 10 bases between. Germline V CDR1 and CDR2: SGHVS, FQNEAQ. CDR3 size: 13 residues. CDR3 DNA sequence: TGTGCCAGCAGCCTGGGCCCCTATCAGCCCCAGCATTTT. It yields the protein CASSLGPYQPQHF. The entire variable domain, with the rest obtained from reference TRBV7-8 and TRBJ1-5, is as follows: GAGVSQSPRYKVAKRGQDVALRCDPISGHVSLFWYQQALGQGPEFLTYFQNEAQLDKSGLPSDRFFAERPEGSVSTLKIQRTQQEDSAVYLCASSLGPYQPQHFGDGTRLSIL.

The rearrangement joins TRBV7-9 to TRBJ2-2, with D perhaps matching TRBD1 or TRBD2 (5 bases each). The CDR3 has 15 amino acids. V was clipped by 5 bases and J by 6 bases, with 16 bases between them. CDR1 and CDR2 from the germline V gene are SEHNR and FQNEAQ (reference sequence). DNA for the CDR3: TGTGCCAGCAGCCCCGGAGGCTGGGGGTCCGGGGAGCTGTTTTTT. Translation gives CASSPGGWGSGELFF.

The chain links TRBV28 to TRBJ2-6; a possible D gene is TRBD1 (5 bases). The CDR3 contains 15 residues. Germline assignment: CDR1 MDHEN and CDR2 SYDVKM. V was clipped by 1 base and J by 2 bases, with 6 bases between them. The CDR3 DNA is TGTGCCAGCAGTTTATTCAGGGCTGGGGCCAACGTCCTGACTTTC. This gives the protein CASSLFRAGANVLTF.